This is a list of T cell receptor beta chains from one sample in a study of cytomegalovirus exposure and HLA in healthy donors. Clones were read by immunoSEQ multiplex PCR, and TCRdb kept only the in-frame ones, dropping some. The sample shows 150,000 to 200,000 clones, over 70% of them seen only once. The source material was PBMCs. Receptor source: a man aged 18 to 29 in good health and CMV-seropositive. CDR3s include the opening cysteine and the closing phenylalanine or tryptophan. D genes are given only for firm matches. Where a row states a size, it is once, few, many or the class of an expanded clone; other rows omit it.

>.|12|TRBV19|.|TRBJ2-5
CASSHPGETQYF
TGTGCCAGTAGCCACCCGGGAGAGACCCAGTACTTC
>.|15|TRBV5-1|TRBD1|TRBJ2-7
CASSLSRTGVHEQYF
TGCGCCAGCAGCTTGTCCAGGACAGGGGTGCACGAGCAGTACTTC
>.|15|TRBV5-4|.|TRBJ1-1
CASSLPGQKNTEAFF
TGTGCCAGCAGCTTGCCTGGACAGAAGAACACTGAAGCTTTCTTT
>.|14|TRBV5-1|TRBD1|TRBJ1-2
CASSLEGQDYGYTF
TGCGCCAGCAGCTTGGAAGGACAGGACTATGGCTACACCTTC
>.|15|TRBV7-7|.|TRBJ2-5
CASSQTGSLQETQYF
TGTGCCAGCAGCCAAACGGGATCATTACAAGAGACCCAGTACTTC
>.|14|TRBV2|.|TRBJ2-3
CASSSGLVSDTQYF
TGTGCCAGCAGCTCGGGACTCGTCTCCGATACGCAGTATTTT
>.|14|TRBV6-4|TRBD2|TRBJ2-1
CASSLGTNSDEQFF
TGTGCCAGCAGCCTGGGGACTAACAGCGATGAGCAGTTCTTC
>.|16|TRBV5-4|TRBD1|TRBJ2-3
CASSLVLGQGLDTQYF
TGTGCCAGCAGCTTGGTTCTAGGACAGGGTTTAGATACGCAGTATTTT
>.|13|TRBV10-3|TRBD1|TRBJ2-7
CAIKRDRSAEQYF
TGTGCCATCAAGAGGGACAGATCGGCCGAGCAGTACTTC
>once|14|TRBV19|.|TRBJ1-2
CASMGRGVLYGYTF
TGTGCCAGTATGGGCCGGGGGGTCCTCTATGGCTACACCTTC
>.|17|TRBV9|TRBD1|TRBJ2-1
CASSATTGMRTYNEQFF
TGTGCCAGCAGCGCCACGACAGGGATGAGAACCTACAATGAGCAGTTCTTC
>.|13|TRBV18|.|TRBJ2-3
CASSPSRSDTQYF
TGTGCCAGCTCACCTTCGAGGTCAGATACGCAGTATTTT
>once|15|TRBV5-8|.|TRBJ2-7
CASGLTENFSYEQYF
TGTGCCAGCGGACTTACAGAAAACTTCTCCTACGAGCAGTACTTC
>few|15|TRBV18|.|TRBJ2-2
CASSPRTRRVGELFF
TGTGCCAGCTCACCACGGACGCGCAGGGTCGGGGAGCTGTTTTTT
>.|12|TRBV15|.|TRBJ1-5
CATSRDLSPQHF
TGTGCCACCAGCAGAGATCTCTCGCCCCAGCATTTT
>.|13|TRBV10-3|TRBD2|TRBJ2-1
CAIAGGRGDEQFF
TGTGCAATAGCGGGAGGAAGAGGCGATGAGCAGTTCTTC
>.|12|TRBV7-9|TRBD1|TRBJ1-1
CASSQTDRAAFF
TGTGCCAGCAGCCAAACCGACAGGGCAGCTTTCTTT
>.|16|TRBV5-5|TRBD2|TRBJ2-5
CASSLSMAGGQETQYF
TGTGCCAGCAGCTTGTCTATGGCGGGGGGGCAGGAGACCCAGTACTTC
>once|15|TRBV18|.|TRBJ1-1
CASSPLREMNTEAFF
TGTGCCAGCTCACCTCTCAGGGAAATGAACACTGAAGCTTTCTTT
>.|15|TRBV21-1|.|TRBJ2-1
CASSNGPERGNEQFF
TGTGCCAGCAGCAATGGGCCTGAGCGGGGCAATGAGCAGTTCTTC
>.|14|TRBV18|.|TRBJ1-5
CASSTGTSNQPQHF
TGTGCCAGCTCAACAGGGACTAGCAATCAGCCCCAGCATTTT
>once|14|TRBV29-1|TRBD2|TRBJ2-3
CSGNLAGRTDTQYF
TGCAGCGGGAACCTAGCGGGAAGGACAGATACGCAGTATTTT
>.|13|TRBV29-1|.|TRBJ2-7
CSVKTVSSYEQYF
TGCAGCGTTAAGACAGTCTCCTCCTACGAGCAGTACTTC
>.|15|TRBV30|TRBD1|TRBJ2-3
CAWSPSDRESDTQYF
TGTGCCTGGAGTCCATCGGACAGGGAGTCTGATACGCAGTATTTT
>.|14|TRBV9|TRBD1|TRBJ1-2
CASSVGTGVDGYTF
TGTGCCAGCAGCGTAGGGACAGGGGTCGATGGCTACACCTTC
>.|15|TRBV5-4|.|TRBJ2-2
CASSQSDRDTGELFF
TGTGCCAGCAGCCAGTCCGACAGAGACACCGGGGAGCTGTTTTTT
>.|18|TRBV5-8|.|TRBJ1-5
CASSLWAFTRRGNQPQHF
TGTGCCAGCAGCTTGTGGGCCTTTACCCGACGTGGCAATCAGCCCCAGCATTTT
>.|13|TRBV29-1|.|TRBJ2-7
CSGTGMGNYEQYF
TGCAGCGGCACAGGGATGGGCAACTACGAGCAGTACTTC
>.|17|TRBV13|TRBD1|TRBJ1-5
CASSRNRGRNGNQPQHF
TGTGCCAGCAGCCGGAACAGGGGGCGGAATGGCAATCAGCCCCAGCATTTT
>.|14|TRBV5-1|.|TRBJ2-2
CASSLTGNTGELFF
TGCGCCAGCAGCTTGACGGGGAACACCGGGGAGCTGTTTTTT
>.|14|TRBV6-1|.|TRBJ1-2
CASSRSQLSEGYTF
TGTGCCAGCAGTCGAAGTCAACTCAGCGAAGGCTACACCTTC
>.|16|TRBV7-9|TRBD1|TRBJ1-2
CASSSPSGQGASGYTF
TGTGCCAGCAGCTCACCTTCGGGACAGGGGGCCTCTGGCTACACCTTC
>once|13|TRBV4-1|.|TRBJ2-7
CASAKEGVYEQYF
TGCGCCAGCGCCAAGGAGGGAGTCTACGAGCAGTACTTC
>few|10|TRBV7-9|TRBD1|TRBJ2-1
CSSSQHTGVF
TGTTCCAGCAGCCAACACACAGGGGTCTTC
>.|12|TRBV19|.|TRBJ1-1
CASSGAATEAFF
TGTGCCAGTAGTGGGGCAGCGACTGAAGCTTTCTTT
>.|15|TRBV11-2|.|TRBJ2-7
CASSLGQGFLYEQYF
TGTGCCAGCAGCTTAGGGCAGGGTTTCCTCTACGAGCAGTACTTC
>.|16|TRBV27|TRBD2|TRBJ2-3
CASSALAGGLTDTQYF
TGTGCCAGCAGTGCTCTAGCGGGAGGGCTCACAGATACGCAGTATTTT
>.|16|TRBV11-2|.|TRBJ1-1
CASSLVRGGSNTEAFF
TGTGCCAGCAGCTTAGTACGGGGGGGATCGAACACTGAAGCTTTCTTT
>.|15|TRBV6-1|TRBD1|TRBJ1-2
CASSEWEDRAYGYTF
TGTGCCAGCAGTGAGTGGGAAGACAGGGCTTATGGCTACACCTTC
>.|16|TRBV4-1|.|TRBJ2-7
CASSQVAAGGTYEQYF
TGCGCCAGCAGCCAAGTTGCCGCCGGCGGAACCTACGAGCAGTACTTC
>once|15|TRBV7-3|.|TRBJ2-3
CASTPGGGFTDTQYF
TGTGCCAGCACCCCGGGAGGGGGCTTTACAGATACGCAGTATTTT
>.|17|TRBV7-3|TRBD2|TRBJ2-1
CASSWGGERGVVNEQFF
TGTGCCAGCAGTTGGGGAGGGGAGCGGGGGGTCGTCAATGAGCAGTTCTTC
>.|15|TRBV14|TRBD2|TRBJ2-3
CASSPPLAGPDTQYF
TGTGCCAGCAGCCCGCCCCTAGCGGGCCCTGATACGCAGTATTTT
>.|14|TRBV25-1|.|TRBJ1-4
CASSEGGMTEKLFF
TGTGCCAGCAGTGAAGGGGGCATGACAGAAAAACTGTTTTTT
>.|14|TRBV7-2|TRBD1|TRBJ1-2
CASSFEDRVRGYTF
TGTGCCAGCAGCTTCGAAGACAGGGTGAGGGGCTACACCTTC
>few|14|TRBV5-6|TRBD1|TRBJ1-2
CASSGNRGSYGYTF
TGTGCCAGCAGCGGAAACAGGGGATCCTATGGCTACACCTTC
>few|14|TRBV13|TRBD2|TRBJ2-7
CASSWGLADYEQYF
TGTGCCAGCAGCTGGGGACTAGCAGACTACGAGCAGTACTTC
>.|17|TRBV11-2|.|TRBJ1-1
CASTPGGGQNMNTEAFF
TGTGCCAGCACCCCGGGGGGGGGACAAAACATGAACACTGAAGCTTTCTTT
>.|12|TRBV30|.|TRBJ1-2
CAWNMGGYGYTF
TGTGCCTGGAATATGGGGGGCTATGGCTACACCTTC
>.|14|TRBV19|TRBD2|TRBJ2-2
CASSLAGETGELFF
TGTGCCAGTAGTTTAGCGGGAGAGACCGGGGAGCTGTTTTTT
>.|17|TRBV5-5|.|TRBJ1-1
CASSPGGREQRDTEAFF
TGTGCCAGCAGCCCGGGGGGGCGGGAGCAAAGGGACACTGAAGCTTTCTTT
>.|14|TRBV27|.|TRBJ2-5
CATSRGGVRETQYF
TGTGCCACCAGTAGGGGCGGGGTGAGGGAGACCCAGTACTTC
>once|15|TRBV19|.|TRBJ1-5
CASSLGLVSNQPQHF
TGTGCCAGTAGTCTGGGACTGGTAAGCAATCAGCCCCAGCATTTT
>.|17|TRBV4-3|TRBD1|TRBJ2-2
CASSQDPRTGPTGELFF
TGCGCCAGCAGCCAAGATCCACGGACAGGGCCTACCGGGGAGCTGTTTTTT
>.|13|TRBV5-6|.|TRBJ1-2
CASSLSGNYGYTF
TGTGCCAGCAGCTTGTCAGGGAACTATGGCTACACCTTC
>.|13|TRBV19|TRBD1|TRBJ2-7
CASSQGQNYEQYF
TGTGCCAGTAGCCAGGGACAGAACTACGAGCAGTACTTC
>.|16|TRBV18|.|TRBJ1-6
CASSPLETALGSPLHF
TGTGCCAGCTCACCACTTGAGACAGCTTTAGGTTCACCCCTCCACTTT
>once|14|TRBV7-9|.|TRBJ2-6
CASSSSGGANVLTF
TGTGCCAGCAGTTCCAGCGGGGGGGCCAACGTCCTGACTTTC
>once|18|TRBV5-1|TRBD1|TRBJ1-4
CASSLGTASRPTNEKLFF
TGCGCCAGCAGCTTAGGGACAGCCAGTCGCCCAACTAATGAAAAACTGTTTTTT
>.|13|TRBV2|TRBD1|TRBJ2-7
CASSRDRGGEQYF
TGTGCCAGCAGTCGGGACAGGGGAGGGGAGCAGTACTTC